Listed here are 16 T cell receptor beta chains from one sample, sequenced in a study of PD-1 blockade in classical Hodgkin lymphoma. All trial patients relapsed after autologous stem cell transplantation. Produced via immunoSEQ multiplex PCR; TCRdb's table is partial and in-frame only. Seen here are some 14,000 clones, 86% observed once, and the top ten hold 4.6%. The material sequenced was peripheral blood mononuclear cells (PBMCs), taken at baseline. The receptors derive from a human donor with classical Hodgkin lymphoma.

There are a few counts of this clone. This rearrangement joins TRBV7-2 to TRBJ2-7; 8 nucleotides match TRBD1. Trimming cost V 6 bases and J 0 bases; bases outside gene matches: 4. This CDR3 region has 14 residues. Germline values: CDR1 SGHTA, CDR2 FQGNSA. CDR3 in amino acids: CASSGQGLSYEQYF. The CDR3 DNA sequence: TGTGCCAGCAGTGGACAGGGACTCTCCTACGAGCAGTACTTC.

This chain links TRBV5-4 with TRBJ2-1, with 10 bases lining up with TRBD2. Germline CDR1 and CDR2: SGHNT and YYREEE (reference sequence). The CDR3 has 14 residues. Losses at the gene ends were 2 bases for V and 10 bases for J; bases not matched to a gene: 6. CDR3 sequence: CASSLGSLAGEQFF. The CDR3 nucleotides read TGTGCCAGCAGCTTAGGCTCACTAGCGGGAGAGCAGTTCTTC. Based on the CDR3 plus reference TRBV5-4 and TRBJ2-1, the full variable domain is ETGVTQSPTHLIKTRGQQVTLRCSSQSGHNTVSWYQQALGQGPQFIFQYYREEENGRGNFPPRFSGLQFPNYSSELNVNALELDDSALYLCASSLGSLAGEQFFGPGTRLTVL.

This clone came up once. The gene calls are TRBV30 and TRBJ2-2, with unresolved D. Deletions cut 1 base from V and 2 bases from J, with 14 bases between. Germline V lookup: CDR1 GTSNPN, CDR2 SVGIG (reference sequence). CDR3 length equals 16 residues. CDR3 in DNA: TGTGCCTGGAGTGGATCAGGATGGACCAACACCGGGGAGCTGTTTTTT. Protein: CAWSGSGWTNTGELFF.

The chain employs TRBV7-9 and TRBJ1-4, with TRBD1 as a possible D gene (6 bases). In germline, CDR1 is SEHNR, CDR2 FQNEAQ (reference sequence). V was trimmed by 1 base and J by 7 bases, leaving 16 bases between them. This CDR3 region has 16 residues. The DNA for the CDR3 is TGTGCCAGCAGCTTAGGGAGAAGGACAGCCGGTGAAAAACTGTTTTTT. Translated, it gives CASSLGRRTAGEKLFF.

CDR3 bases: TGTGCCAGCAGTCAGCATAATGAAGCTTTCTTT. This sequence encodes CASSQHNEAFF. This rearrangement joins TRBV6-5 to TRBJ1-1; no clear D gene. The germline V gene has CDR1 MNHEY and CDR2 SVGAGI. This CDR3 region has 11 residues. V was cut by 5 bases and J by 7 bases, with 8 bases left in between.

The rearrangement uses TRBV5-1 and TRBJ1-1; possible D gene TRBD1, 5 bases. Germline lookup yields CDR1 SGHRS and CDR2 YFSETQ. Trimming removed 2 bases at V and 3 bases at J, with 8 bases between. The CDR3 loop spans 13 amino acids. The DNA of the CDR3 is TGCGCCAGCAGCTTTGGGACCTACACTGAAGCTTTCTTT. It encodes CASSFGTYTEAFF.

The chain links TRBV7-9 to TRBJ1-1; 7 nucleotides agree with TRBD1. Per germline, CDR1 SEHNR and CDR2 FQNEAQ (reference sequence). V lost 5 bases, J lost 5 bases, and 14 bases stayed unmatched. The CDR3 extends over 16 amino acids. CDR3 nucleotide sequence: TGTGCCAGCAGCCAAAATGACATAGGGGGCGGGACTGAAGCTTTCTTT. Its protein product is CASSQNDIGGGTEAFF. The full variable domain, rest sourced from reference TRBV7-9 and TRBJ1-1, is DTGVSQNPRHKITKRGQNVTFRCDPISEHNRLYWYRQTLGQGPEFLTYFQNEAQLEKSRLLSDRFSAERPKGSFSTLEIQRTEQGDSAMYLCASSQNDIGGGTEAFFGQGTRLTVV.

The J gene is TRBJ2-5, the V gene TRBV29-1; 9 nucleotides align to TRBD1. The CDR3 runs to 11 residues. Germline V gene data show CDR1 as SQVTM and CDR2 as ANQGSEA. V gave up 7 bases and J gave up 5 bases; unmatched junction bases: 2. Here the CDR3 DNA reads TGCAGCGCTACAGGGGGCGAGACCCAGTACTTC. Translated: CSATGGETQYF.

The CDR3 nucleotides read TGTGCCAGTAGTATCCCACTAGCGGGGGCCTACAATGAGCAGTTCTTC. Translated, it gives CASSIPLAGAYNEQFF. V is TRBV19 and J is TRBJ2-1; 11 bases map to TRBD2. The trim removed 3 bases at V and 2 bases at J, leaving 3 bases unmatched. Germline loops: CDR1 LNHDA, CDR2 SQIVND (reference sequence). This CDR3 contains 16 residues.

The chain links TRBV28 to TRBJ2-7, with unresolved D. V lost 3 bases to trimming and J lost 5 bases, with 17 bases between them. Germline assignment: CDR1 MDHEN and CDR2 SYDVKM. This CDR3 region has 15 residues. The CDR3 DNA is TGTGCCAGCAGTTTCGGGCCCGGTCCCCCGGACGAGCAGTACTTC. Amino acid sequence: CASSFGPGPPDEQYF.

The chain uses TRBV5-5 and TRBJ1-1; 11 nucleotides line up with TRBD1. Germline CDR1 reads SGHKS; CDR2 reads YYEKEE (reference sequence). J gave up 4 bases and V 0 bases, and 2 bases lay outside the gene matches. The CDR3 loop spans 15 amino acids. CDR3 nucleotide sequence: TGTGCCAGCAGCTTGGATGGGACAGGGGGCACTGAAGCTTTCTTT. It codes for CASSLDGTGGTEAFF.

This chain joins TRBV7-2 and TRBJ1-1; no definite D call. Germline CDR1 SGHTA, CDR2 FQGNSA. The CDR3 totals 12 residues. Deletions cut 0 bases from V and 8 bases from J, with 7 bases between. CDR3 in DNA: TGTGCCAGCAGCTTAGCAGGGATAGAAGCTTTCTTT. Protein product: CASSLAGIEAFF.

The chain carries TRBV28 and TRBJ1-1; the D is unclear. Looked up from germline, CDR1 is MDHEN and CDR2 is SYDVKM. This CDR3 has 12 amino acids. The V end lost 6 bases, the J end lost 1 base, and 6 bases lay between the germline ends. The CDR3 sequence is CASRETNTEAFF. The DNA for the CDR3 is TGTGCCAGCAGAGAGACGAACACTGAAGCTTTCTTT. The whole variable domain, remainder taken from reference TRBV28 and TRBJ1-1, is DVKVTQSSRYLVKRTGEKVFLECVQDMDHENMFWYRQDPGLGLRLIYFSYDVKMKEKGDIPEGYSVSREKKERFSLILESASTNQTSMYLCASRETNTEAFFGQGTRLTVV.

This chain uses TRBV5-5 with TRBJ1-1; D not certain. Germline CDR1 SGHKS, CDR2 YYEKEE (reference sequence). Trimming took 2 bases from V and 0 from J, leaving 5 bases between them. The CDR3 is 13 residues long. CDR3 sequence: CASSLGLNTEAFF. The CDR3 DNA is TGTGCCAGCAGCTTAGGGTTGAACACTGAAGCTTTCTTT.

V and J are TRBV2 and TRBJ2-7, with D unclear. V lost 7 bases and J 2 bases, leaving 9 bases between the germline ends. The germline CDR1 and CDR2 sequences are SNHLY and FYNNEI. This CDR3 is built from 12 residues. The CDR3 loop is CASTLWAYEQYF. For the CDR3, the DNA is TGTGCCAGCACCCTCTGGGCCTACGAGCAGTACTTC.

This clone has a single count. This chain links TRBV6-4 with TRBJ1-1; D call uncertain. Trimming stripped 3 bases from V and 3 bases from J, with 5 bases between. Germline V gene lookup returns CDR1 MRHNA and CDR2 SNTAGT. The CDR3 contains 12 residues. The chain's CDR3 is CASSDGHTEAFF. Written as DNA, the CDR3 is TGTGCCAGCAGTGATGGTCACACTGAAGCTTTCTTT.